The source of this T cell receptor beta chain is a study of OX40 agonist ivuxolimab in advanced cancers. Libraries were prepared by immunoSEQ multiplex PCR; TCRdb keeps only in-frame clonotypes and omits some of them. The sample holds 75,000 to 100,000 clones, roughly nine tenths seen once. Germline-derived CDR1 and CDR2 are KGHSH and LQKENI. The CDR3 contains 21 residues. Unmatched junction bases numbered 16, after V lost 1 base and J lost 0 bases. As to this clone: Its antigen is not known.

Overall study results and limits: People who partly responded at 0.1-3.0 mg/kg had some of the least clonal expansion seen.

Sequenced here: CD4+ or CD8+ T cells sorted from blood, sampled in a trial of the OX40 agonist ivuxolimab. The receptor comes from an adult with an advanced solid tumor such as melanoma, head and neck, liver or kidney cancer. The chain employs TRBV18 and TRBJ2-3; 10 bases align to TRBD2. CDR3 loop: CASSPLSLPGGLASSTDTQYF. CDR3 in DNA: TGTGCCAGCTCACCACTTAGCCTCCCCGGGGGACTAGCGTCTAGCACAGATACGCAGTATTTT.